This is a list of T cell receptor beta chains from one sample in a study of response to subunit inactivated influenza vaccine. TCRdb fed the RT-PCR reads into MiXCR, producing one record per CDR3 protein. The table shows about 520,000 distinct CDR3 sequences, with 25% occurring only once. This material consisted of CD4+ T cells sorted from PBMCs, taken more than 4 days after vaccination. These receptors were collected from a man in his forties or fifties who received an inactivated influenza vaccine. Both conserved end residues are part of each CDR3. The D gene is left open where the match is weak. The size entry is marked missing in some rows and otherwise reads once, few, many or a size class.

>.|.|TRBV4-2|TRBJ1-1
CASSPGLRNTEAFF
TGTGCCAGCAGCCCTGGGTTGAGGAACACTGAAGCTTTCTTT
>many|TRBD1|TRBV7-2|TRBJ2-7
CASSKPGQGVGEQYF
TGTGCCAGCAGCAAACCGGGACAGGGGGTGGGTGAGCAGTACTTC
>.|.|TRBV12-3/TRBV12-4|TRBJ2-3
CASSQRVTDTQYF
TGTGCCAGCAGTCAGAGGGTCACAGATACGCAGTATTTT
>.|.|TRBV12-3/TRBV12-4|TRBJ2-7
CASSLAYGYYEQYF
TGTGCCAGCAGTTTAGCGTACGGCTACTACGAGCAGTACTTC
>.|.|TRBV20-1|TRBJ2-1
CSAREGRVPAEQFF
TGCAGTGCTAGAGAGGGCAGGGTTCCTGCTGAGCAGTTCTTC
>.|.|TRBV29-1|TRBJ2-7
CSVEGRRSYEQYF
TGCAGCGTTGAGGGGCGGAGGTCCTACGAGCAGTACTTC
>.|.|TRBV5-6|TRBJ2-7
CASSSVQTFSYEQYF
TGTGCCAGCAGCTCGGTACAGACTTTCTCCTACGAGCAGTACTTC
>few|.|TRBV19|TRBJ2-1
CASTGRGYNEQFF
TGTGCCAGCACAGGGAGGGGGTACAATGAGCAGTTCTTC
>.|.|TRBV10-3|TRBJ2-5
CAISVAGKKETQYF
TGTGCCATCAGTGTGGCAGGGAAGAAAGAGACCCAGTACTTC
>few|.|TRBV6-1|TRBJ2-1
CASSPLSKGGNEQFF
TGTGCCAGCAGCCCACTCTCGAAGGGGGGCAATGAGCAGTTCTTC
>few|TRBD1|TRBV6-1|TRBJ2-7
CASSRGTRGSYEQYF
TGTGCCAGCAGCAGGGGGACCCGAGGCTCCTACGAGCAGTACTTC
>few|.|TRBV4-3|TRBJ2-7
CASSQDQGFLDEQYF
TGCGCCAGCAGCCAAGATCAGGGGTTCTTGGACGAGCAGTACTTC
>.|.|TRBV11-2|TRBJ2-1
CASSPHSDRLPIYNEQFF
TGTGCCAGCAGCCCCCACTCCGACAGGTTACCAATCTACAATGAGCAGTTCTTC
>few|TRBD2|TRBV7-6|TRBJ2-1
CASSLELAGGRPREQFF
TGTGCCAGCAGCTTAGAACTAGCGGGAGGGCGCCCTAGGGAGCAGTTCTTC
>few|.|TRBV5-1|TRBJ2-3
CASSFGFPAGSPDTQYF
TGCGCCAGCAGCTTCGGATTCCCGGCGGGTTCCCCAGATACGCAGTATTTT
>few|TRBD2|TRBV5-1|TRBJ2-1
CASSEFASGSSYNEQFF
TGCGCCAGCAGCGAGTTTGCTAGCGGGAGCTCCTACAATGAGCAGTTCTTC
>few|TRBD1|TRBV3-1|TRBJ2-7
CASSPRTGISEQYF
TGTGCCAGCAGCCCGAGGACAGGTATCTCCGAGCAGTACTTC
>few|.|TRBV5-1|TRBJ1-1
CASSLDGGTLEAFF
TGCGCCAGCAGCCTGGACGGTGGGACTTTGGAAGCTTTCTTT
>few|.|TRBV7-2|TRBJ1-5
CASSLGLADNQPQHF
TGTGCCAGCAGCTTGGGCTTGGCGGATAATCAGCCCCAGCATTTT
>.|.|TRBV20-1|TRBJ2-1
CSARVSWRGNEQFF
TGCAGTGCTAGAGTTTCCTGGAGGGGCAATGAGCAGTTCTTC
>few|TRBD1|TRBV20-1|TRBJ2-1
CSARDFKTGSYNEQFF
TGCAGTGCTAGAGATTTCAAGACAGGGTCCTACAATGAGCAGTTCTTC
>.|.|TRBV4-1|TRBJ1-5
CASSQDGAGNQPQHF
TGCGCCAGCAGCCAAGATGGGGCTGGCAATCAGCCCCAGCATTTT
>.|.|TRBV7-2|TRBJ2-6
CASSLAGGFSGANVLTF
TGTGCCAGCAGCTTAGCGGGGGGTTTCTCTGGGGCCAACGTCCTGACTTTC
>.|.|TRBV7-9|TRBJ2-1
CASSLDGGADNEQFF
TGTGCCAGCAGCTTAGATGGGGGCGCGGACAATGAGCAGTTCTTC
>.|.|TRBV9|TRBJ2-1
CASSVGALKTGSYNEQFF
TGTGCCAGCAGCGTAGGGGCTCTTAAGACAGGATCCTACAATGAGCAGTTCTTC
>many|TRBD2|TRBV7-2|TRBJ2-1
CASSLMGLAGNNEQFF
TGTGCCAGCAGCTTAATGGGGCTAGCGGGAAACAATGAGCAGTTCTTC
>few|TRBD2|TRBV5-1|TRBJ2-3
CASSWRPASGGTDTQYF
TGCGCCAGCAGCTGGAGGCCTGCTAGCGGGGGCACAGATACGCAGTATTTT
>few|TRBD2|TRBV20-1|TRBJ2-1
CSARGTTEYNEQFF
TGCAGTGCTAGGGGGACTACCGAGTACAATGAGCAGTTCTTC
>.|TRBD2|TRBV7-8|TRBJ2-1
CASSPRNLAANEQFF
TGTGCCAGCAGCCCCCGGAATCTAGCGGCCAATGAGCAGTTCTTC
>.|TRBD2|TRBV20-1|TRBJ2-1
CSPWAAGGTYNEQFF
TGCAGTCCCTGGGCCGCGGGGGGTACGTACAATGAGCAGTTCTTC
>once|TRBD2|TRBV7-2|TRBJ2-1
CASSLSRIAGYNEQFF
TGTGCCAGCAGCTTATCTCGGATAGCGGGGTACAATGAGCAGTTCTTC
>few|.|TRBV7-2|TRBJ2-5
CASSWTSLGETQYF
TGTGCCAGCAGCTGGACCTCCTTAGGGGAGACCCAGTACTTC
>few|.|TRBV4-2|TRBJ2-3
CASSQEPISTDTQYF
TGTGCCAGCAGCCAAGAGCCGATTAGCACAGATACGCAGTATTTT
>few|.|TRBV20-1|TRBJ2-3
CSARLVGTDTQYF
TGCAGTGCTAGACTGGTGGGCACAGATACGCAGTATTTT
>.|.|TRBV5-1|TRBJ2-7
CASSLGGTRHEQYF
TGCGCCAGCAGCTTGGGGGGGACAAGGCACGAGCAGTACTTC
>.|.|TRBV29-1|TRBJ1-1
CSVVAGQNTEAFF
TGCAGCGTTGTCGCGGGGCAGAACACTGAAGCTTTCTTT
>.|TRBD1|TRBV7-9|TRBJ1-1
CASNLGGQANTEAFF
TGTGCCAGCAATCTTGGTGGACAGGCGAACACTGAAGCTTTCTTT
>.|TRBD2|TRBV12-3/TRBV12-4|TRBJ2-5
CASRPSSGGAAGTQYF
TGTGCCAGCAGGCCATCTAGCGGGGGGGCGGCGGGGACCCAGTACTTC
>few|.|TRBV7-2|TRBJ2-7
CASSSYSGEQYF
TGTGCCAGCAGCTCCTACTCCGGGGAGCAGTACTTC
>.|.|TRBV5-1|TRBJ2-1
CASSSLQGYEQFF
TGCGCCAGCAGCTCACTACAGGGTTATGAGCAGTTCTTC
>few|.|TRBV12-3/TRBV12-4|TRBJ1-1
CASGEGEVTEAFF
TGTGCCAGCGGTGAAGGGGAGGTCACTGAAGCTTTCTTT
>many|.|TRBV20-1|TRBJ2-3
CSASSRGGRTDTQYF
TGCAGTGCTTCCTCCCGGGGCGGACGCACAGATACGCAGTATTTT
>few|.|TRBV5-1|TRBJ2-7
CASSRAYGTYEQYF
TGCGCCAGCAGCCGTGCGTACGGAACCTACGAGCAGTACTTC
>few|TRBD2|TRBV4-2|TRBJ2-3
CASSQAWGGGDTQYF
TGTGCCAGCAGCCAAGCCTGGGGGGGTGGAGATACGCAGTATTTT